Here is one T cell receptor beta chain with its context. The antigen is unknown. Method: immunoSEQ multiplex PCR; TCRdb's copy keeps in-frame clones and lacks some. The table records tens of thousands of clones, around 91% of them present only once. The data were obtained in a study of OX40 agonist ivuxolimab in advanced cancers. Study information: Clinicians treated patients with ivuxolimab, an agonistic anti-OX40 (CD134) antibody. Antecedent anti-PD-1, anti-PD-L1 or anti-CTLA-4 therapy was permissible, with roughly 36% having received some.

The CDR3 extends over 15 amino acids. The V and J ends lost 5 bases and 3 bases respectively, with 16 bases between them. Germline-derived CDR1 and CDR2 are SGHAT and FQNNGV. Study outcomes and limitations: At 0.1-3.0 mg/kg, partial responders had clonal expansion among the lowest observed. Dosing at 0.1 to 3.0 mg/kg was accompanied by clonal expansion of CD4+ and CD8+ blood T cells by week 6.

This TCR was recovered from an adult with an advanced solid tumor such as melanoma, head and neck, liver or kidney cancer. The chain joins TRBV11-2 to TRBJ1-1; possible D gene TRBD1, 6 bases. The sample was CD4+ or CD8+ T cells sorted from blood, taken in a trial of the OX40 agonist ivuxolimab. The CDR3 nucleotides read TGTGCCAGCAGCGCGCTACAGGGATTGGACACTGAAGCTTTCTTT. Translation gives CASSALQGLDTEAFF.